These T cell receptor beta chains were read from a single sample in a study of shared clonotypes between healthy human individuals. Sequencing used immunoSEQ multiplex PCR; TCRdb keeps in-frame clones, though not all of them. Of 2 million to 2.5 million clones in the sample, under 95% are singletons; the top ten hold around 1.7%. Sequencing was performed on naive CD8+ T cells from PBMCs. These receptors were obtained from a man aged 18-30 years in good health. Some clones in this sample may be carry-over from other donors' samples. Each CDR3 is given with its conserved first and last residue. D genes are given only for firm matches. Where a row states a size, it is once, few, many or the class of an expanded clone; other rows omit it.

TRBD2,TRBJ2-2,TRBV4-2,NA,TGTGCCAGCAGCCAAGATTCTAGCGGGAACACCGGGGAGCTGTTTTTT,CASSQDSSGNTGELFF
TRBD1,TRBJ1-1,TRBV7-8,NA,TGTGCCAGCAGCCCCAGGGGGGGCCCCACTGAAGCTTTCTTT,CASSPRGGPTEAFF
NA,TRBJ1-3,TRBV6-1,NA,TGTGCCAGCAGTCCCGGGGAGGGAAGAAACACCATATATTTT,CASSPGEGRNTIYF
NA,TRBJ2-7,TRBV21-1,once,TGTGCCAGCCGCGGGAGAGAAAGGTCGACTAGCGGGAGTAACGACTACGAGCAGTACTTC,CASRGRERSTSGSNDYEQYF
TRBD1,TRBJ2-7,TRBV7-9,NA,TGTGCCAGCAGCCAGAGGGACAGGGTCCACGAGCAGTACTTC,CASSQRDRVHEQYF
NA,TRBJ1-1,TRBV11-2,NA,TGTGCCAGCAGCTTATATGGAGGGCCCGTGGTGGTTGCCACTGAAGCTTTCTTT,CASSLYGGPVVVATEAFF
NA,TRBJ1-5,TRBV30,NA,TGTGCCTGGAGTATGACCCTTAGCAATCAGCCCCAGCATTTT,CAWSMTLSNQPQHF
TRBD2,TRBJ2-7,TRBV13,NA,TGTGCCAGCAGCTCCGCTAGCGGGGGTTCCTACGAGCAGTACTTC,CASSSASGGSYEQYF
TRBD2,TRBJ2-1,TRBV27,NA,TGTGCCAGCAGTTTAAAAGGACTAGCGCCCAACAATGAGCAGTTCTTC,CASSLKGLAPNNEQFF
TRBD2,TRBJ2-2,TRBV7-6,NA,TGTGCCAGCAGCTTGGGGACTAGCGGGCCCCCCGGTGGCACCGGGGAGCTGTTTTTT,CASSLGTSGPPGGTGELFF
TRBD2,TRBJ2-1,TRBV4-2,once,TGTGCCAGCAGCCAAGATCACCCCCCCTCTAGCGGGCCCTACAATGAGCAGTTCTTC,CASSQDHPPSSGPYNEQFF
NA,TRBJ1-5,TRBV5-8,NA,TGTGCCAGCAGCTTGCGGACAGTGTATAGCAATCAGCCCCAGCATTTT,CASSLRTVYSNQPQHF
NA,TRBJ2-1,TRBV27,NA,TGTGCCAGCAGTTTATTACGGGAGTCGGGATACAATGAGCAGTTCTTC,CASSLLRESGYNEQFF
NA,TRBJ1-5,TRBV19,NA,TGTGCCAGTAGTCGGGCCCCCTATAGCAATCAGCCCCAGCATTTT,CASSRAPYSNQPQHF
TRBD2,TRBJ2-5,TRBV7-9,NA,TGTGCCAGCAGCTTAGTAGCCCGAGGCGGGAGGGCTGGTGAGACCCAGTACTTC,CASSLVARGGRAGETQYF
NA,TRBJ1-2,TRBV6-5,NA,TGTGCCAGCAGTTACGCACTGACTGACGGCTACACCTTC,CASSYALTDGYTF
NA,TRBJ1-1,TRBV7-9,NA,TGTGCCAGCAGCCAATTACGGACTGAAGCTTTCTTT,CASSQLRTEAFF
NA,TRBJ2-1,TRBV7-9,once,TGTGCCAGCAGCATCGGGGGAGGAGGCTACAATGAGCAGTTCTTC,CASSIGGGGYNEQFF
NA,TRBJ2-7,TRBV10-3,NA,TGTGCCATCAGTGAGGTGGGCGGGACGGACGAGCAGTACTTC,CAISEVGGTDEQYF
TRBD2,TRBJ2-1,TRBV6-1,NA,TGTGCCAGCAGTGACTACTTAGCGGGTCGGCTTCTCTACAATGAGCAGTTCTTC,CASSDYLAGRLLYNEQFF
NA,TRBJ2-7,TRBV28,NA,TGTGCCAGCAGCAGGGGGGGGGACTACGAGCAGTACTTC,CASSRGGDYEQYF
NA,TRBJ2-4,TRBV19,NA,TGTGCCAGTAGTATAGGGGAGCTGGCCAAAAACATTCAGTACTTC,CASSIGELAKNIQYF
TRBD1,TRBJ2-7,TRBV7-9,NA,TGTGCCAGCAGCCCGAGAGAGGGGGCCTCCTACGAGCAGTACTTC,CASSPREGASYEQYF
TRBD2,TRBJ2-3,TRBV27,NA,TGTGCCAGCAGTAACTTAGCGGGAGGACCTTTAGATACGCAGTATTTT,CASSNLAGGPLDTQYF
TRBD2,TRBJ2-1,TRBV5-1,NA,TGCGCCAGCACCCCCAGCGGGAGGGCCCCTGAGCAGTTCTTC,CASTPSGRAPEQFF
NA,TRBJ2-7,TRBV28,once,TGTGCCAGCAGAGGGGAGCGAGGCTACGAGCAGTACTTC,CASRGERGYEQYF
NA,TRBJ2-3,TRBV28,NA,TGTGCCAGCAGTCTCCTTGGACTGGCCCGCACAGATACGCAGTATTTT,CASSLLGLARTDTQYF
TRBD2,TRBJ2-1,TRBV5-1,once,TGCGCCAGCAGCTGGACTAGCGGGAGCATCAATGAGCAGTTCTTC,CASSWTSGSINEQFF
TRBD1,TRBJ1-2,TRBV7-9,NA,TGTGCCAGCAGCCAAGTTGGGTTCGGCCGGACAGGGCAGGAGTATGGCTACACCTTC,CASSQVGFGRTGQEYGYTF
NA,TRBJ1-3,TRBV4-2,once,TGTGCCAGCAGCCCAACACAGGGTACTGGAAACACCATATATTTT,CASSPTQGTGNTIYF
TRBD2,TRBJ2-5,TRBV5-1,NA,TGCGCCAGCAGCTCCCGACTAGCTCGAGAGACCCAGTACTTC,CASSSRLARETQYF
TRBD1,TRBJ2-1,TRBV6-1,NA,TGTGCCAGCAGGATAGGGACAGGGAGTAATGAGCAGTTCTTC,CASRIGTGSNEQFF
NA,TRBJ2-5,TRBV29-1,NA,TGCAGCGTTGAGGGGTTTCAGGGCCTCATCCAAGAGACCCAGTACTTC,CSVEGFQGLIQETQYF
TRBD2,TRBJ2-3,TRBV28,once,TGTGCCAGCACCCAGTCGGGGGGAGCCGGTACGCAGTATTTT,CASTQSGGAGTQYF
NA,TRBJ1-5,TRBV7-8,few,TGTGCCAGCAGCTTTTGGGGTCAGGGGCAGCCCCAGCATTTT,CASSFWGQGQPQHF
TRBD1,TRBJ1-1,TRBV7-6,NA,TGTGCCAGCAGCTTTGGGACAGGCACTGAAGCTTTCTTT,CASSFGTGTEAFF
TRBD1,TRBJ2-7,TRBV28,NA,TGTGCCAGCAGTTTTTTTTTGTTAGGACAGGGCTCCGAGCAGTACTTC,CASSFFLLGQGSEQYF
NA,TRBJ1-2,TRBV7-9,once,TGTGCCAGCAGCGCTGCTCCGGGTCCCACAGAGGGCTACACCTTC,CASSAAPGPTEGYTF
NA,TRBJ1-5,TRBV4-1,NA,TGCGCCAGCAGCCACCAAGCCGAGGGTCAGCCCCAGCATTTT,CASSHQAEGQPQHF
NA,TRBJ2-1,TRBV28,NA,TGTGCCAGCAGCGGAGGCGTGGGTCTGTACAATGAGCAGTTCTTC,CASSGGVGLYNEQFF
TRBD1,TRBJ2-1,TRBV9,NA,TGTGCCAGCAACCTACAGGGGGCGGCCTACAATGAGCAGTTCTTC,CASNLQGAAYNEQFF
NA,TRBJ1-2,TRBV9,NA,TGTGCCAGCAGCGTAGCGGCGGTCCTGGACGGCTACACCTTC,CASSVAAVLDGYTF
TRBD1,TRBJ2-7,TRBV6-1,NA,TGTGCCAGCAGTGGGACAGGGATTTATGAGCAGTACTTC,CASSGTGIYEQYF
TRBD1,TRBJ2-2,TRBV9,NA,TGTGCCAGCAGCGGCTCCGGGACAGGGCGCCCCGGGGAGCTGTTTTTT,CASSGSGTGRPGELFF
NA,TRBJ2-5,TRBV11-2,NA,TGTGCCAGCAGCTTAGATCGCAGGACAGAGTACCAAGAGACCCAGTACTTC,CASSLDRRTEYQETQYF
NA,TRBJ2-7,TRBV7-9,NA,TGTGCCAGCAGCTTAGCGGGGGGACAGTTCTACGAGCAGTACTTC,CASSLAGGQFYEQYF
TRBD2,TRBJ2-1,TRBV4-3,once,TGCGCCAGCAGCCAAGCTACAGCGGTTCTAGCGGTGGAGGATCATGAGCAGTTCTTC,CASSQATAVLAVEDHEQFF
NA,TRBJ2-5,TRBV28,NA,TGTGCCAGCAGTATCCGGACCCAAGAGACCCAGTACTTC,CASSIRTQETQYF
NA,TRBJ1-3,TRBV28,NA,TGTGCCAGCAGTCTGACCGAGCCCTCTGGAAACACCATATATTTT,CASSLTEPSGNTIYF
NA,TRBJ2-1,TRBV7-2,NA,TGTGCCAGCAGCTTGGATGGCAGGTCAACTTACAATGAGCAGTTCTTC,CASSLDGRSTYNEQFF
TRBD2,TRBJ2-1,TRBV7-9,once,TGTGCCAGCAGCATAACTAGCGGGATAGACAATGAGCAGTTCTTC,CASSITSGIDNEQFF
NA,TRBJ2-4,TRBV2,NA,TGTGCCAGCACCGAAAGCCGGCAGGGTAGAAACATTCAGTACTTC,CASTESRQGRNIQYF
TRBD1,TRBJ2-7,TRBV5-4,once,TGTGCCAGCAGCCCCGGGACAGGGGGTTACGAGCAGTACTTC,CASSPGTGGYEQYF
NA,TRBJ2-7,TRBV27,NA,TGTGCCAGCAGTTCCTCAGGGTACGAGCAGTACTTC,CASSSSGYEQYF
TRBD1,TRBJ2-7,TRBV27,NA,TGTGCCAGCAGTTTAATAGAAACAGGGGGTCCTACCTACGAGCAGTACTTC,CASSLIETGGPTYEQYF
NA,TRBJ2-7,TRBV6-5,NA,TGTGCCAGCAGTTGGGACTCCTCCTACGAGCAGTACTTC,CASSWDSSYEQYF
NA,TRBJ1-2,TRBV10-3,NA,TGTGCCATCAAAGGGACGGAAACTAACTATGGCTACACCTTC,CAIKGTETNYGYTF